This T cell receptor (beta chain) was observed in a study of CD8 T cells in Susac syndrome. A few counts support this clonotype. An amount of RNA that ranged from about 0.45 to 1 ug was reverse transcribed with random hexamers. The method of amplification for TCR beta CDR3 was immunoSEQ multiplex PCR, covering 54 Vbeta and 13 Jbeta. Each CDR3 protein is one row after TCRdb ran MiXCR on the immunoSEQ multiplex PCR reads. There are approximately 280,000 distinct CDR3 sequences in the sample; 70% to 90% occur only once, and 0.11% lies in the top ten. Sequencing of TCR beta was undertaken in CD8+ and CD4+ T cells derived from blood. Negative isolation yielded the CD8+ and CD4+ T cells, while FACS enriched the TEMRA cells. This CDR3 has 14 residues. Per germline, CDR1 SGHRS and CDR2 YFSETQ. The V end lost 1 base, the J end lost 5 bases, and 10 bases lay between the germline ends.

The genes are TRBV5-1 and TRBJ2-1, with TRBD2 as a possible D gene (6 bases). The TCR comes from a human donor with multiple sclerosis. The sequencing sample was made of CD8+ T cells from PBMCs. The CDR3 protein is CASSLPGGDNEQFF. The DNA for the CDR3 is TGCGCCAGCAGCTTGCCGGGCGGGGACAATGAGCAGTTCTTC. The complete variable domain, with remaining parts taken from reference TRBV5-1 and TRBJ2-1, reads KAGVTQTPRYLIKTRGQQVTLSCSPISGHRSVSWYQQTPGQGLQFLFEYFSETQRNKGNFPGRFSGRQFSNSRSEMNVSTLELGDSALYLCASSLPGGDNEQFFGPGTRLTVL.